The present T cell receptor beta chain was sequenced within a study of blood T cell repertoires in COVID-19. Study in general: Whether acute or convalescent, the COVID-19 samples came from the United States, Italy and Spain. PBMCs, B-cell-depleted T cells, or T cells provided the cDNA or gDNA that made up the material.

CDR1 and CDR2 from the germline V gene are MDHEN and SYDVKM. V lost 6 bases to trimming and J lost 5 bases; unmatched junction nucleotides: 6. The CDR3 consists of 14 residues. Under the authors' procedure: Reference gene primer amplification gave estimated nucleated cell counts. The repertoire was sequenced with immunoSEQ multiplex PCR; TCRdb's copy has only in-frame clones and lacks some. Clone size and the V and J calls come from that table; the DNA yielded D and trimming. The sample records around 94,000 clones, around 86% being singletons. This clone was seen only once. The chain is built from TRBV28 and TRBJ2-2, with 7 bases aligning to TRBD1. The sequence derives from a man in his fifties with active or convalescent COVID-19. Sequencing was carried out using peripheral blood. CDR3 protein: CASRTGQKTGELFF. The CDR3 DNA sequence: TGTGCCAGCAGGACAGGGCAGAAGACCGGGGAGCTGTTTTTT. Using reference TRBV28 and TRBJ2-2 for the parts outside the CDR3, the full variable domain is DVKVTQSSRYLVKRTGEKVFLECVQDMDHENMFWYRQDPGLGLRLIYFSYDVKMKEKGDIPEGYSVSREKKERFSLILESASTNQTSMYLCASRTGQKTGELFFGEGSRLTVL.